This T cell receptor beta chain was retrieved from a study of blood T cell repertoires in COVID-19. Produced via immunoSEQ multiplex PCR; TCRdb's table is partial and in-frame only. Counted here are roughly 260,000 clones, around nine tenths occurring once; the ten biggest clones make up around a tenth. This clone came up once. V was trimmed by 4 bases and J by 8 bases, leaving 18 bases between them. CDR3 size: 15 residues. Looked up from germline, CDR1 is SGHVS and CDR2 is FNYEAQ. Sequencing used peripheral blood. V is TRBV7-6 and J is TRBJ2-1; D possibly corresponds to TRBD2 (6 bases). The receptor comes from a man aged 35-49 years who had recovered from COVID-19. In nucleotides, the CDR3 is TGTGCCAGCAGCTCCGGGACTCCGGGAGTCGATGAGCAGTTCTTC. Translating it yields CASSSGTPGVDEQFF.